The 27 T cell receptor beta chains below were found in one sample sequenced in a study of monozygotic twins with inflammatory bowel disease. Following a re-call of the 5' RACE reads, TCRdb has one entry per CDR3 protein and lacks DNA. The sample includes 350,000 to 550,000 distinct CDR3 sequences. Material: blood. These receptor sequences come from a human donor with ulcerative colitis or Crohn's disease, or a healthy co-twin of an affected twin (not recorded which).

This chain uses TRBV6-1 with TRBJ2-2; the D gene TCRdb calls, TRBD1, cannot be checked with no DNA. Germline assignment: CDR1 MNHNS and CDR2 SASEGT. The CDR3 has 15 residues. CDR3 protein: CASRLSLGGARELFF.

The chain uses TRBV12-5 and TRBJ2-2; the TCRdb D gene call, TRBD1, has no DNA to confirm it. This CDR3 comprises 13 residues. Germline V gene sequence: CDR1 LGHNT, CDR2 FRNRAP. CDR3 sequence: CASGLAPGGELFF.

J is TRBJ2-5 and V is TRBV12-3 or TRBV12-4. The CDR3 loop spans 12 amino acids. This CDR3 is CASSLWRETQYF.

The chain has TRBV5-5 and TRBJ2-3; without DNA, the TCRdb call of TRBD2 cannot be checked. The CDR3 length is 17 residues. From germline, CDR1 is SGHKS and CDR2 YYEKEE (reference sequence). The CDR3 spells CASSLDLTSGRTDTQYF.

This chain joins TRBV15 and TRBJ1-5; TCRdb names TRBD1, which stays unverified in the absence of DNA. Germline loops: CDR1 LNHNV, CDR2 YYDKDF (reference sequence). CDR3 size: 12 residues. CDR3: CATSRVGGAQHF.

The chain carries TRBV20-1 and TRBJ1-1. This CDR3 is 12 amino acids long. The germline CDR1 and CDR2 sequences are DFQATT and SNEGSKA (reference sequence). CDR3 sequence: CSASRQWSEAFF.

J is TRBJ2-3 and V is TRBV5-1; TCRdb lists TRBD1, though no DNA is available to test this call. The CDR3 covers 16 residues. Per the germline V gene, CDR1 is SGHRS and CDR2 is YFSETQ. CDR3 loop: CASSLAGTGLADTQYF.

The chain couples TRBV7-2 to TRBJ2-1; as DNA is missing, the TRBD1 call by TCRdb cannot be tested. The CDR3 loop spans 13 amino acids. Germline V CDR1 and CDR2: SGHTA, FQGNSA. The CDR3 loop is CASGGGAGNEQFF.

V is TRBV5-4 and J is TRBJ2-1. The length of the CDR3 is 16 residues. CDR1 and CDR2 (germline): SGHNT, YYREEE (reference sequence). The CDR3 loop reads CASSSADGEFYNEQFF.

The CDR3 here is CAISESGTSRSYEQYF. This chain connects TRBV10-3 to TRBJ2-7; absent DNA, TCRdb's TRBD1 call cannot be checked. Germline V lookup: CDR1 ENHRY, CDR2 SYGVKD. The CDR3 covers 16 residues.

The chain uses TRBV7-9 and TRBJ2-7; TCRdb lists TRBD2, though no DNA is available to test this call. CDR3 length: 15 amino acids. Looked up from germline, CDR1 is SEHNR and CDR2 is FQNEAQ (reference sequence). The CDR3 region is CASSFSGGLAGEQYF.

V gene TRBV20-1 combines with J gene TRBJ2-3; TCRdb returns TRBD2, unconfirmable since there is no DNA. The CDR3 totals 14 residues. Germline V CDR1 and CDR2: DFQATT, SNEGSKA (reference sequence). The CDR3 here is CSARTLAGADTQYF.

The chain recombines TRBV2 with TRBJ2-1; the TCRdb call, TRBD1, lacks DNA for checking. Germline V gene data show CDR1 as SNHLY and CDR2 as FYNNEI. The CDR3 totals 15 residues. Here the CDR3 reads CASSEEGGTRGRQFF.

The chain recombines TRBV5-1 with TRBJ2-1; TCRdb names TRBD2, which stays unverified in the absence of DNA. Germline V gene data show CDR1 as SGHRS and CDR2 as YFSETQ. The CDR3 contains 17 residues. The CDR3 protein is CASRLAPGGHLSNEQFF.

The chain is built from TRBV27 and TRBJ2-1; TCRdb's D call of TRBD1 is untestable without DNA. Germline V gene lookup returns CDR1 MNHEY and CDR2 SMNVEV (reference sequence). This CDR3 is 12 amino acids long. This chain's CDR3 is CASRTGRNEQFF.

The chain links TRBV18 to TRBJ2-1. This CDR3 has 12 amino acids. The germline V gene has CDR1 KGHSH and CDR2 LQKENI. CDR3 sequence reads: CASSPPYAEQFF.

The chain recombines TRBV10-3 with TRBJ2-5; the D gene TCRdb calls, TRBD2, cannot be checked with no DNA. The CDR3 contains 15 residues. Germline V gene data show CDR1 as ENHRY and CDR2 as SYGVKD. The CDR3 sequence: CATQGLAGYKETQYF.

The genes are TRBV4-2 and TRBJ1-1; no DNA is available, so the TRBD1 call from TCRdb remains unchecked. The germline V gene has CDR1 LGHNA and CDR2 YNFKEQ. The CDR3 covers 15 residues. The CDR3 here is CASSQDRAGVTEAFF.

V gene TRBV12-3 or TRBV12-4 combines with J gene TRBJ2-7. This CDR3 is built from 13 residues. CDR3 loop: CASSRTGPYEQYF.

The V and J genes are TRBV12-3 or TRBV12-4 and TRBJ2-7; TCRdb's D call of TRBD1 is untestable without DNA. The length of the CDR3 is 14 residues. CDR3 sequence reads: CASSSWDRPYEQYF.

The V call is TRBV7-2, the J call TRBJ1-5; the TCRdb call, TRBD1, lacks DNA for checking. The CDR3 contains 16 residues. Germline CDR1 SGHTA, CDR2 FQGNSA. Here the CDR3 reads CASSLRLRGENQPQHF.

This chain uses TRBV7-3 with TRBJ2-1. Per germline, CDR1 SGHTA and CDR2 FQGTGA. This CDR3 region has 13 residues. CDR3 sequence: CASSQTLGNEQFF.

The chain couples TRBV3-1 to TRBJ1-1. Germline CDR1 and CDR2: LGHDT and YNNKEL (reference sequence). The CDR3 runs 14 residues. The CDR3 here is CASSLSGSNTEAFF.

This chain links TRBV28 with TRBJ2-7; lacking DNA, the TRBD2 call made by TCRdb goes unchecked. CDR1 is MDHEN and CDR2 is SYDVKM in the germline V gene. This CDR3 spans 20 amino acids. The CDR3 region is CASSSSGLAGISHRRYEQYF.

The genes are TRBV20-1 and TRBJ2-1; TCRdb gives TRBD1 as the D gene, but with no DNA this cannot be confirmed. The germline V gene has CDR1 DFQATT and CDR2 SNEGSKA (reference sequence). The CDR3 has 13 residues. CDR3: CSANPGGRHEQFF.

This sequence joins TRBV4-2 and TRBJ2-3. CDR1 is LGHNA and CDR2 is YNFKEQ in the germline V gene. The CDR3 has 13 residues. CDR3 sequence: CASSRDGENTQYF.

V usage is TRBV7-8 and J usage is TRBJ1-1. CDR1 and CDR2 from the germline V gene are SGHVS and FQNEAQ. The CDR3 is 14 amino acids. The CDR3 here is CASSLAGWNTEAFF.